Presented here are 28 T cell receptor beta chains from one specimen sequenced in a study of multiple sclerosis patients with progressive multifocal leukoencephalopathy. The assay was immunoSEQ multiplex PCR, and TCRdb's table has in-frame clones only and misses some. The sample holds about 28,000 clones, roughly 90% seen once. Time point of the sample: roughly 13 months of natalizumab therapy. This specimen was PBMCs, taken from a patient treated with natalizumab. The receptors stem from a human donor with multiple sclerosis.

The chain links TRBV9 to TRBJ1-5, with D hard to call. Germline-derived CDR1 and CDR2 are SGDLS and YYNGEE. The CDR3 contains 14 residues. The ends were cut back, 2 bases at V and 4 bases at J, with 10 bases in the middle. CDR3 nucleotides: TGTGCCAGCAGCGTGGCCCCCGAGAATCAGCCCCAGCATTTT. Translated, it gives CASSVAPENQPQHF.

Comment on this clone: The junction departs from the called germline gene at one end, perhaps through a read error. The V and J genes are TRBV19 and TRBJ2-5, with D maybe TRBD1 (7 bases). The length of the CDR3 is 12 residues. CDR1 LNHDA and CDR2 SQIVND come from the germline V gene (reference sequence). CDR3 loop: CASRQGRETRYF. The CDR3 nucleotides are TGTGCCAGCAGACAGGGTCGGGAGACCCGGTACTTC.

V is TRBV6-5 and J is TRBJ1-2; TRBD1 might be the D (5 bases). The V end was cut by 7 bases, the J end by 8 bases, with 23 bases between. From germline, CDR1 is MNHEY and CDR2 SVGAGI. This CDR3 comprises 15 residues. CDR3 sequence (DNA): TGTGCCAGCACCCAAACGGGGGTTCCCCAGGGAGGCTACACCTTC. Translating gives CASTQTGVPQGGYTF.

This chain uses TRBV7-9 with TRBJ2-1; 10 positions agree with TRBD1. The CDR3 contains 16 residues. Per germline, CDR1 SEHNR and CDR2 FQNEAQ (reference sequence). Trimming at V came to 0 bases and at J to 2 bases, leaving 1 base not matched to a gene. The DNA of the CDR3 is TGTGCCAGCAGCTTAGCAGGACAGGGGGCCTACAATGAGCAGTTCTTC. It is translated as CASSLAGQGAYNEQFF.

The CDR3, as DNA: TGTGCCAGCAGGCTAACTGGGACTAGCGGGGGCGCCGGGGCCGGGGAGCTGTTTTTT. It is translated as CASRLTGTSGGAGAGELFF. The chain has TRBV5-4 and TRBJ2-2, with TRBD2 matching over 14 bases. Germline V gene data show CDR1 as SGHNT and CDR2 as YYREEE (reference sequence). This CDR3 region has 19 residues. V lost 5 bases to trimming and J lost 6 bases; unmatched junction nucleotides: 15.

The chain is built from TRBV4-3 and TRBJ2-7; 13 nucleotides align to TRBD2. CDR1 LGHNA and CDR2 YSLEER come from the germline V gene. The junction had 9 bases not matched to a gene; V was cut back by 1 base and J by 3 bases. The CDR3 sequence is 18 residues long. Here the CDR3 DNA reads TGCGCCAGCAGCCAAGGAACCAAACTAGCGGGGGGGCTCTACGAGCAGTACTTC. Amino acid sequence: CASSQGTKLAGGLYEQYF.

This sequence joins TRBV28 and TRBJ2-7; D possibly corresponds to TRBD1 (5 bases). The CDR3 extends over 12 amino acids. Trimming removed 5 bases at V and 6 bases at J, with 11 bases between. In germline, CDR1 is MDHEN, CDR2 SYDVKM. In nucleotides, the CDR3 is TGTGCCAGCAGTCAGCAGGGCCTCGAGCAGTACTTC. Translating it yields CASSQQGLEQYF.

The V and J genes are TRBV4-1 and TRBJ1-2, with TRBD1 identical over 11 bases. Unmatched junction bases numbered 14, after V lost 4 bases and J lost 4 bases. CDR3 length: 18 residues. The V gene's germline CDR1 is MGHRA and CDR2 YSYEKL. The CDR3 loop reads CASSPLSGTGGTGYGYTF. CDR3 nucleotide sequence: TGCGCCAGCAGCCCCCTCAGCGGGACAGGGGGAACAGGCTATGGCTACACCTTC.

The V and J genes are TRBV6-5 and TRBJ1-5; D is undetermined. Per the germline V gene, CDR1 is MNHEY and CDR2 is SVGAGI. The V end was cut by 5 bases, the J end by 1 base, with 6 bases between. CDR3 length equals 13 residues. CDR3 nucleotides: TGTGCCAGCAGTCGTGTCAGCAATCAGCCCCAGCATTTT. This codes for CASSRVSNQPQHF.

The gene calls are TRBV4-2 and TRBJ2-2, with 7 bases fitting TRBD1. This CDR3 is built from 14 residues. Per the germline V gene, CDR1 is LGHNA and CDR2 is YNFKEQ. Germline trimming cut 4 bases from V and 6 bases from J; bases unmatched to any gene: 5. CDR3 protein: CASSLTGAAGELFF. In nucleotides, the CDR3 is TGTGCCAGCAGCCTAACAGGGGCTGCCGGGGAGCTGTTTTTT.

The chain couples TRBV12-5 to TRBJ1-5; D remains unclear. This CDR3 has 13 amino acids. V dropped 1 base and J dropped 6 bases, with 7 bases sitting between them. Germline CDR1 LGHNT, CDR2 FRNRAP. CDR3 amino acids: CASGLEVLQPQHF. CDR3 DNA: TGTGCTAGTGGTTTGGAAGTTCTTCAGCCCCAGCATTTT.

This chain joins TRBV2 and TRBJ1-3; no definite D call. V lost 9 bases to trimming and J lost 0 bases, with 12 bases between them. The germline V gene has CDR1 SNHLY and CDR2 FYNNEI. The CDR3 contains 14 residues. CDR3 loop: CASCSSHSGNTIYF. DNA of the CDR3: TGTGCCAGTTGCAGCTCCCACTCTGGAAACACCATATATTTT.

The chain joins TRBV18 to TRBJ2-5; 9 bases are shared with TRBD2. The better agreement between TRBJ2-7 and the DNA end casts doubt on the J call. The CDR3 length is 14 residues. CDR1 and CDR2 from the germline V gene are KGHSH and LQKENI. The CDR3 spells CASSSSSGAYEQYF. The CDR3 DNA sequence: TGTGCCAGCTCATCTTCTAGCGGGGCCTACGAGCAGTACTTC.

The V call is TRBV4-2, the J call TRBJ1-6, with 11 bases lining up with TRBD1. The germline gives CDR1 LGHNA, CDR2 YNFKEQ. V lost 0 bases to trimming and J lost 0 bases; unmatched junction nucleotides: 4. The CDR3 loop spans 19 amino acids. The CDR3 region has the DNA TGTGCCAGCAGCCAAGATGGGGGGACAGGGGGCTCCTATAATTCACCCCTCCACTTT. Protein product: CASSQDGGTGGSYNSPLHF.

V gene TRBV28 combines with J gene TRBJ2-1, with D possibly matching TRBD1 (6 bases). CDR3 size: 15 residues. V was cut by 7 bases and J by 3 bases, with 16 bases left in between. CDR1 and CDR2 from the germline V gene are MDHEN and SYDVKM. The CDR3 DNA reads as TGTGCCAGCACTTCAAGGGGGACGGGCTACAATGAGCAGTTCTTC. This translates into CASTSRGTGYNEQFF.

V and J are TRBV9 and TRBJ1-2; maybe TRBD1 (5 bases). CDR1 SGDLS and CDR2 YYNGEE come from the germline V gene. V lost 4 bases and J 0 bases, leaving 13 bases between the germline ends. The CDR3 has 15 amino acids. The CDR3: CASSQGPHPNYGYTF. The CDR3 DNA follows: TGTGCCAGCAGCCAGGGTCCTCACCCTAACTATGGCTACACCTTC.

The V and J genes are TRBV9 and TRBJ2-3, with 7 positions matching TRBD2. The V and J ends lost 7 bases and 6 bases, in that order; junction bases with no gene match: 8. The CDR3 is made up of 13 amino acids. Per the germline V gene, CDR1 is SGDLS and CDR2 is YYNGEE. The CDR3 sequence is CASARSGEDTQYF. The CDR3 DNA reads TGTGCCAGCGCCCGGAGCGGGGAGGATACGCAGTATTTT.

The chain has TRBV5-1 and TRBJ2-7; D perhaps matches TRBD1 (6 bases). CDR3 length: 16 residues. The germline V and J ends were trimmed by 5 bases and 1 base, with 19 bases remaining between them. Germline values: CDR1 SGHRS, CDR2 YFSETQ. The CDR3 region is CASRDRDTNPSYEQYF. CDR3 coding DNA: TGCGCCAGCAGGGACCGGGACACGAACCCTTCCTACGAGCAGTACTTC.

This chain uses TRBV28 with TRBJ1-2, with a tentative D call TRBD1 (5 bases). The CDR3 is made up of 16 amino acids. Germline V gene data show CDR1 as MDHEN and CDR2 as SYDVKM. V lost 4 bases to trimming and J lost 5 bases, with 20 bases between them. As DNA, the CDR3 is TGTGCCAGCAGTTCCTATCGGGACGCTACCCTATATGGCTACACCTTC. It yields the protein CASSSYRDATLYGYTF.

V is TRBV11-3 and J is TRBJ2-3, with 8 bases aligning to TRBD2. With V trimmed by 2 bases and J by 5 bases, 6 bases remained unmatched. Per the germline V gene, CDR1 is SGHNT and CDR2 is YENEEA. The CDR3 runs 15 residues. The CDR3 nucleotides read TGTGCCAGCAGCTTACAGGGACTAGAAGGAGATACGCAGTATTTT. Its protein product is CASSLQGLEGDTQYF.

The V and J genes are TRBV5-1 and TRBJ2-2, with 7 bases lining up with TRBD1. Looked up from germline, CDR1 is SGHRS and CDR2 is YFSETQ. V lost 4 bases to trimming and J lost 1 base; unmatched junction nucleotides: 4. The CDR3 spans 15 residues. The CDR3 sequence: CASSKNRGNTGELFF. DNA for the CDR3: TGCGCCAGCAGCAAGAACAGGGGGAACACCGGGGAGCTGTTTTTT.

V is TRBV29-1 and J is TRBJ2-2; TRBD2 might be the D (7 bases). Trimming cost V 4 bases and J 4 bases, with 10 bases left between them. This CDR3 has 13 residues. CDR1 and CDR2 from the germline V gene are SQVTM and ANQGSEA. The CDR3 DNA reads TGCAGCGTTGTCGGGGGGCCCACCGGGGAGCTGTTTTTT. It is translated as CSVVGGPTGELFF.

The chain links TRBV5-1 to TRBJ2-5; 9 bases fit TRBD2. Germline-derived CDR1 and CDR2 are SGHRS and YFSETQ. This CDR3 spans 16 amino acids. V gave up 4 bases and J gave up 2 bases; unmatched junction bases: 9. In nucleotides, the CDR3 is TGCGCCAGCAGCCTGAAGCGGGGGGCAACACAAGAGACCCAGTACTTC. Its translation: CASSLKRGATQETQYF. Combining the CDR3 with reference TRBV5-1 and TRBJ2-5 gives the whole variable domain KAGVTQTPRYLIKTRGQQVTLSCSPISGHRSVSWYQQTPGQGLQFLFEYFSETQRNKGNFPGRFSGRQFSNSRSEMNVSTLELGDSALYLCASSLKRGATQETQYFGPGTRLLVL.

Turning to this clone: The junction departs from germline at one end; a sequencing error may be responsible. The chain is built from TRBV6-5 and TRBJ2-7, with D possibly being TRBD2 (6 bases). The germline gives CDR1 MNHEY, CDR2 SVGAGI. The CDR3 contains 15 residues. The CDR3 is CASSYVAGSSCEQYF. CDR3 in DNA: TGTGCCAGCAGTTACGTGGCGGGGAGCTCCTGCGAGCAGTACTTC.

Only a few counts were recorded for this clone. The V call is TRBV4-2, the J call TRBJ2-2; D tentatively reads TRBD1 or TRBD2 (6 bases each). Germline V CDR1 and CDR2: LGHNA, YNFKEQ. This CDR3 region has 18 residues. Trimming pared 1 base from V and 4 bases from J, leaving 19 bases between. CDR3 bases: TGTGCCAGCAGCCAAGGTTCCTCGGGGGCAGAAGTCACCGGGGAGCTGTTTTTT. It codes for CASSQGSSGAEVTGELFF.

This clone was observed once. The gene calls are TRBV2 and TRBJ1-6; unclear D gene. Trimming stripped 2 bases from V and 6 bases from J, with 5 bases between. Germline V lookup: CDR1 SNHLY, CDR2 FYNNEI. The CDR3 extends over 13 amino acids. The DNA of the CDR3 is TGTGCCAGCAGTGAAATGAGTAATTCACCCCTCCACTTT. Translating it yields CASSEMSNSPLHF.

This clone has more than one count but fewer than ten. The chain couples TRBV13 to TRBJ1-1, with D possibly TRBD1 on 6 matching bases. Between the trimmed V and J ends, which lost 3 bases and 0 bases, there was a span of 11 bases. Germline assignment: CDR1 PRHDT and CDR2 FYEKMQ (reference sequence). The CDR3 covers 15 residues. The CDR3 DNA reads TGTGCCAGCAGCTTGCGGACAGACATGAACACTGAAGCTTTCTTT. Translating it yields CASSLRTDMNTEAFF.

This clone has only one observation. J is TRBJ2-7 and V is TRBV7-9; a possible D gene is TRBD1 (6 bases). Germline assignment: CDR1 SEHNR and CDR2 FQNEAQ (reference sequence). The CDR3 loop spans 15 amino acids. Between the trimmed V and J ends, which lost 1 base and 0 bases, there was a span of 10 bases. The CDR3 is CASSLEGRGSYEQYF. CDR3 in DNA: TGTGCCAGCAGCTTAGAGGGCAGGGGCTCCTACGAGCAGTACTTC.